Detailed here is one T cell receptor (beta chain). The entry originates in a study of cytomegalovirus exposure and HLA in healthy donors. The CDR3 length is 20 residues. The V end was cut by 2 bases, the J end by 1 base, with 21 bases between. The germline gives CDR1 LGHNA, CDR2 YNFKEQ. Researchers ran the PCR with 60 Vbeta and 13 Jbeta primers. Measured with immunoSEQ multiplex PCR; TCRdb has only the in-frame clones, and not every one. Of 75,000 to 100,000 clones in the sample, 73% were seen once. The sequencing input was PBMCs. The chain has TRBV4-2 and TRBJ2-6; D perhaps matches TRBD2 (6 bases). This sequence originates from a man aged 40-55 years in good health and CMV-seronegative. The CDR3 sequence: CASSQLFTGTSWSGANVLTF. The CDR3 DNA reads TGTGCCAGCAGCCAATTATTTACCGGGACTTCCTGGTCTGGGGCCAACGTCCTGACTTTC.